This T cell receptor beta chain was obtained from a study of early stage breast cancer tumors. Study-level background: ER+/PR+/HER2- status applied to about 80% of the 16 invasive breast tumors. General observations from the study: Compared with adjacent normal breast tissue, tumors showed 2 to 2.5-fold greater T cell density and higher clonality.

Each sample had two DNA replicates, 0.45 to 0.65 ug blood or about 1.5 ug tissue. Generated by immunoSEQ multiplex PCR, the TCRdb table keeps only in-frame clones and is missing some. The sample holds fewer than 80,000 clones; about 85% are singletons and the top ten take approximately 4.5%. Notes on this clone: As yet, its antigen is unknown.

The CDR3 length is 15 residues. After removal of 5 bases from V and 6 bases from J, the junction contained 9 bases not matched to a gene. In germline, CDR1 is SGDLS, CDR2 YYNGEE. The chain links TRBV9 to TRBJ2-1, with TRBD2 matching over 9 bases. The sequence came from a person aged 35 to 50 with breast cancer. The sample taken for sequencing was blood. The CDR3 reads CASSVSGSSSNEQFF. CDR3 coding DNA: TGTGCCAGCAGTGTTAGCGGGAGTTCGTCCAATGAGCAGTTCTTC.